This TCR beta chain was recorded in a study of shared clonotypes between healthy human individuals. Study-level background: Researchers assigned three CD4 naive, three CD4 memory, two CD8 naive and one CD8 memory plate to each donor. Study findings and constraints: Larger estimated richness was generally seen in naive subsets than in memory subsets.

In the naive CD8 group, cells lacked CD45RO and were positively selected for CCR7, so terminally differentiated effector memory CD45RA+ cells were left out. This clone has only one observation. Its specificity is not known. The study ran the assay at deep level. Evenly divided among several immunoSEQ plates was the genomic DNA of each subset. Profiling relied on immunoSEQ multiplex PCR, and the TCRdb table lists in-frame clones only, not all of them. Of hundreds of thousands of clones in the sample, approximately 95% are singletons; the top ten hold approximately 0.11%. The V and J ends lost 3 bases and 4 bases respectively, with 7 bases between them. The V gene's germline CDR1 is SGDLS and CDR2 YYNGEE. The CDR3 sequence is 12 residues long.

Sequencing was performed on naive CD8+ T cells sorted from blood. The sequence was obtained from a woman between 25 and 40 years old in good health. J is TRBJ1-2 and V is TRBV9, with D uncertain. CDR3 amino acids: CASSDRGYGYTF. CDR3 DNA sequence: TGTGCCAGCAGCGACCGCGGCTATGGCTACACCTTC.